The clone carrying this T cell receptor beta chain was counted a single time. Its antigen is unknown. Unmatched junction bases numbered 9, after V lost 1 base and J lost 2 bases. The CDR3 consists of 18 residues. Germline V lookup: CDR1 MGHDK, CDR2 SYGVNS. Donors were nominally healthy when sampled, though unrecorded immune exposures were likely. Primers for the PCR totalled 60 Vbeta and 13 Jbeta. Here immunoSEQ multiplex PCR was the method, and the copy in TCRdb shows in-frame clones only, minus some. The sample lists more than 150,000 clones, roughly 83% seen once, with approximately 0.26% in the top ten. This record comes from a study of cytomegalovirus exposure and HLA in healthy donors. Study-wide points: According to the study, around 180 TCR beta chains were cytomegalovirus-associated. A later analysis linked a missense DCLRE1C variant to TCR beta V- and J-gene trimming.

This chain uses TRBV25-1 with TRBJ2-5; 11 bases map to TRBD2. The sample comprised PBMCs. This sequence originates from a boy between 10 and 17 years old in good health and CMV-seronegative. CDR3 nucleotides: TGTGCCAGCAGTGAATGGCGGTCTAGCGGGAGGCTTCAAGAGACCCAGTACTTC. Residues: CASSEWRSSGRLQETQYF.